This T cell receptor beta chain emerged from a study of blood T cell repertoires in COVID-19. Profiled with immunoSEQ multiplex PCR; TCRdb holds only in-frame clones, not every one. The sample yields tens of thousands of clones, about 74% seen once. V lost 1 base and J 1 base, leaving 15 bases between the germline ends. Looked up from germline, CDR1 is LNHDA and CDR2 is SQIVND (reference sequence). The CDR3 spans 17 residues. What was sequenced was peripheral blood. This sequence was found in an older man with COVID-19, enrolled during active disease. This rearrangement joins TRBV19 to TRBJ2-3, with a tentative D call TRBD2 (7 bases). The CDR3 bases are TGTGCCAGTAGTATAGTTTCGGGGGGCCTTGGCACAGATACGCAGTATTTT. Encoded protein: CASSIVSGGLGTDTQYF.